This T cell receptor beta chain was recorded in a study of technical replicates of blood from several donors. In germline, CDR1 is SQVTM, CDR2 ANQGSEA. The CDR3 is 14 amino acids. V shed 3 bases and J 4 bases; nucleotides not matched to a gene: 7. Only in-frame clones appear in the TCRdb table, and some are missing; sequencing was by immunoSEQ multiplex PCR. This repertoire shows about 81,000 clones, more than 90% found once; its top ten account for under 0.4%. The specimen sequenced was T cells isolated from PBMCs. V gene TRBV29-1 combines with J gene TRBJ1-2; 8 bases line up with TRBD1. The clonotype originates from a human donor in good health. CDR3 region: CSVDPTGGGYGYTF. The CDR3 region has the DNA TGCAGCGTTGATCCAACAGGGGGAGGCTATGGCTACACCTTC.